This T cell receptor (beta chain) was profiled in a study of blood T cell repertoires in COVID-19. About the research overall: Collection of acute and convalescent COVID-19 samples took place in the United States, Italy and Spain.

As processed by the authors: Estimated nucleated cell counts came from reference gene primer amplification. Assay: immunoSEQ multiplex PCR; the TCRdb copy retains only in-frame clones and omits some. V and J calls and clone size are copied from that table; D and trimming were computed from the DNA. Here the sample spans approximately 150,000 clones, 85% to 90% being singletons. This clone has more than one count but fewer than ten. This CDR3 has 14 amino acids. The V and J ends lost 5 bases and 5 bases, in that order; junction bases with no gene match: 8. Germline CDR1 reads SGHTA; CDR2 reads FQGTGA. Patients of the Seattle cohort, enrolled during active infection, were followed longitudinally.

This receptor was taken from a woman of 80 years or more with COVID-19, enrolled during active disease. The chain joins TRBV7-3 to TRBJ2-5; 7 bases map to TRBD2. The sample was peripheral blood. The DNA of the CDR3 is TGTGCCAGCAGCCCCACGGGGGGTTGGGAGACCCAGTACTTC. Protein product: CASSPTGGWETQYF.